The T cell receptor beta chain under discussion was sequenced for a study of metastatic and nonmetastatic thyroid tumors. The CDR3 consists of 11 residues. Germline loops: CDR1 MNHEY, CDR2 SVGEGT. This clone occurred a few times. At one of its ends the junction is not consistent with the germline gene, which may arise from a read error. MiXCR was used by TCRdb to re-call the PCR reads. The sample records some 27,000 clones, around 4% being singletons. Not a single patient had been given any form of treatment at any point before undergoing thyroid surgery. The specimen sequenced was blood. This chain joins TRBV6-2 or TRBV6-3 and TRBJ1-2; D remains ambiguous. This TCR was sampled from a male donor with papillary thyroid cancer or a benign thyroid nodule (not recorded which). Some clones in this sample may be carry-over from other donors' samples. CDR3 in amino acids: CAIQLDYCYTF. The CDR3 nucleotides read TGTGCCATCCAGTTGGACTATTGCTACACCTTC.